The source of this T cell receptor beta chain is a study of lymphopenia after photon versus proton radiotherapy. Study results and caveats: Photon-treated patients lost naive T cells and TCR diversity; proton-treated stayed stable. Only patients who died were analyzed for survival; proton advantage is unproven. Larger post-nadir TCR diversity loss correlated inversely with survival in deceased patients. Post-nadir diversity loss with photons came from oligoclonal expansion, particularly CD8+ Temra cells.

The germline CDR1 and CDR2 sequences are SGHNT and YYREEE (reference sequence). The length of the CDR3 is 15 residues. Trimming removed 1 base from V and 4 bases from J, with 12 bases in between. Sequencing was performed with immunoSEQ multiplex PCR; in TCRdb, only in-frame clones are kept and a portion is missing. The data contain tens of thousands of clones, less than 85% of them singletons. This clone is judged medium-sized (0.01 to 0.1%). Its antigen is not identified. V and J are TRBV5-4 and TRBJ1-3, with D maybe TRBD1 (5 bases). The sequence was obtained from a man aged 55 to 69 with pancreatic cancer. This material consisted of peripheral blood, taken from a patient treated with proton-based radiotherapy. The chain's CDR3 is CASSLFGAAGNTIYF. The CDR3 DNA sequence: TGTGCCAGCAGCTTGTTTGGGGCCGCCGGAAACACCATATATTTT. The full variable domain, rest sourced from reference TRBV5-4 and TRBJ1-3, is ETGVTQSPTHLIKTRGQQVTLRCSSQSGHNTVSWYQQALGQGPQFIFQYYREEENGRGNFPPRFSGLQFPNYSSELNVNALELDDSALYLCASSLFGAAGNTIYFGEGSWLTVV.